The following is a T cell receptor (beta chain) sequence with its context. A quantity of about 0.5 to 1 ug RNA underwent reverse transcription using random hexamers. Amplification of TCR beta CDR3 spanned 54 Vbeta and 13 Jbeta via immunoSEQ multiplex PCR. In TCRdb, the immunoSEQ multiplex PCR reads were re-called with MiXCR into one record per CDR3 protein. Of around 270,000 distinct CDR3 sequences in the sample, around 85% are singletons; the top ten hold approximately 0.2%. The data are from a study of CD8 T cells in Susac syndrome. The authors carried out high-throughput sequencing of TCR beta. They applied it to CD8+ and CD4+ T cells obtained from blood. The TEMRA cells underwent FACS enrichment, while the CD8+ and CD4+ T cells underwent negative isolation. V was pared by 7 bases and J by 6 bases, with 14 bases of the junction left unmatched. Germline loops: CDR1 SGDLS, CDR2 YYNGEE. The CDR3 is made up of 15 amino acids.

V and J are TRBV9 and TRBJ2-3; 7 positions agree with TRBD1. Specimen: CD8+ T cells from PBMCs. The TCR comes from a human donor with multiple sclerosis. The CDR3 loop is CASGAWDSQMDTQYF. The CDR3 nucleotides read TGTGCCAGCGGCGCCTGGGACAGTCAAATGGATACGCAGTATTTT.